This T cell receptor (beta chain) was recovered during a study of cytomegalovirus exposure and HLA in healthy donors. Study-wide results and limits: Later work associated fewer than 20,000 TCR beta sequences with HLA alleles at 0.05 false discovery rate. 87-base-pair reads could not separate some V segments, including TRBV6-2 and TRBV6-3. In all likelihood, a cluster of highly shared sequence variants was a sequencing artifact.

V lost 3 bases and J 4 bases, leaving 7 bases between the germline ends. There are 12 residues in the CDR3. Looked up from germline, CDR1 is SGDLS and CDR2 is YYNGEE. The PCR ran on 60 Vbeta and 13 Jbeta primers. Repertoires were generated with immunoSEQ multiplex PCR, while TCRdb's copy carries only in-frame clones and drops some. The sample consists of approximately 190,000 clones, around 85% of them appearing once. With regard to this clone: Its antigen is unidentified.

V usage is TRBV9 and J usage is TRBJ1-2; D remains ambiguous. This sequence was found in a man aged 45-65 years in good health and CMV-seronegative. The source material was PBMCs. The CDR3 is CASSGPPYGYTF. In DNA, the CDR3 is TGTGCCAGCAGCGGGCCTCCCTATGGCTACACCTTC.